This record covers a single TCR beta chain. Its matching antigen is unknown. These data come from a study of T cell responses to AZD1222 COVID-19 vaccine. General observations from the study: The peak T cell response came first, and repertoires were sampled only after it.

Using immunoSEQ multiplex PCR, the repertoire was profiled, and TCRdb retains in-frame clones only, with some absent. The sample records fewer than 200,000 clones, roughly 90% being singletons. CDR3 length: 19 residues. Trimming stripped 8 bases from V and 3 bases from J, with 29 bases between. Germline V gene data show CDR1 as KGHSH and CDR2 as LQKENI. This specimen was peripheral blood, taken on day 0 of AZD1222 vaccination. The sequence was obtained from an adult in good health. The rearrangement uses TRBV18 and TRBJ1-3; a weak D match, TRBD1 (6 bases). In DNA form, the CDR3 reads TGTGCCAGCGAACAGGGTCGCGCCCGTCTGGGGCTGTATGGAAACACCATATATTTT. As protein: CASEQGRARLGLYGNTIYF.